This T cell receptor beta chain was observed in a study of T-cell memory formation after mild COVID-19. The sample holds a few counts of this clonotype. MiXCR was run by TCRdb on the 5' RACE reads, yielding one entry per CDR3 protein. The sample includes a few hundred thousand distinct CDR3 sequences, 24% of them seen just once. The germline gives CDR1 SGHTA, CDR2 FQGTGA. V shed 4 bases, J shed 1 base, and the junction held 7 bases outside the gene matches. This CDR3 contains 19 residues. This chain joins TRBV7-3 and TRBJ2-6; 13 bases match TRBD2. The receptor's source is an adult woman who had mild COVID-19 (a few samples of this study predate the infection). Cell type and time point are not known. Specimen: PBMCs or a T cell subset sorted from them (not recorded which). The CDR3 here is CASSSPRLAGGSGANVLTF. CDR3 bases: TGTGCCAGCAGCTCCCCACGACTAGCGGGAGGATCTGGGGCCAACGTCCTGACTTTC.